Each of the 26 T cell receptor beta chains below was sequenced from the same sample in a study of OX40 agonist ivuxolimab in advanced cancers. TCRdb keeps only in-frame clones here, not all; method: immunoSEQ multiplex PCR. Of 75,000 to 80,000 clones in the sample, 80% to 90% were seen once. Material: CD4+ or CD8+ T cells sorted from blood, obtained in a trial of the OX40 agonist ivuxolimab. Receptors were obtained from an adult with an advanced solid tumor such as melanoma, head and neck, liver or kidney cancer.

The rearrangement joins TRBV6-6 to TRBJ1-3, with 11 positions matching TRBD1. With V trimmed by 6 bases and J by 4 bases, 8 bases remained unmatched. Germline lookup yields CDR1 MNHNY and CDR2 SVGAGI (reference sequence). CDR3 length: 16 residues. The CDR3 protein is CASRRGQGASGNTIYF. CDR3 coding DNA: TGTGCCAGCAGGCGAGGACAGGGGGCGAGCGGAAACACCATATATTTT.

In DNA form, the CDR3 reads TGTGCCAGCAGCCAAGGAATTAGAACAGGGGGCAAGGATACGCAGTATTTT. Its protein is CASSQGIRTGGKDTQYF. The chain couples TRBV4-2 to TRBJ2-3, with 9 positions matching TRBD1. The CDR3 contains 17 residues. With V trimmed by 1 base and J by 6 bases, 11 bases remained unmatched. Germline V lookup: CDR1 LGHNA, CDR2 YNFKEQ.

In its sample, this clone was seen once. The sample has other DNA sequences that encode this CDR3 too. The rearrangement joins TRBV7-8 to TRBJ2-7; 9 bases line up with TRBD1. The CDR3 contains 13 residues. Germline lookup yields CDR1 SGHVS and CDR2 FQNEAQ. Trimming at V came to 1 base and at J to 7 bases, leaving 2 bases not matched to a gene. The chain's CDR3 is CASSLDRGREQYF. Here the CDR3 DNA reads TGTGCCAGCAGCTTAGACAGGGGGCGGGAGCAGTACTTC. Based on the CDR3 plus reference TRBV7-8 and TRBJ2-7, the full variable domain is GAGVSQSPRYKVAKRGQDVALRCDPISGHVSLFWYQQALGQGPEFLTYFQNEAQLDKSGLPSDRFFAERPEGSVSTLKIQRTQQEDSAVYLCASSLDRGREQYFGPGTRLTVT.

The rearrangement links TRBV7-2 to TRBJ2-7, with D perhaps TRBD1 (6 bases). The germline CDR1 and CDR2 sequences are SGHTA and FQGNSA. The V end lost 2 bases, the J end lost 0 bases, and 11 bases lay between the germline ends. The length of the CDR3 is 15 residues. The DNA of the CDR3 is TGTGCCAGCAGCTTATCAACAGGGAGCTCCTACGAGCAGTACTTC. Translation gives CASSLSTGSSYEQYF. The variable domain in full, completed from reference TRBV7-2 and TRBJ2-7, reads GAGVSQSPSNKVTEKGKDVELRCDPISGHTALYWYRQSLGQGLEFLIYFQGNSAPDKSGLPSDRFSAERTGGSVSTLTIQRTQQEDSAVYLCASSLSTGSSYEQYFGPGTRLTVT.

The chain links TRBV7-2 to TRBJ2-1; 9 nucleotides align to TRBD2. The CDR3 consists of 15 residues. With 5 bases clipped from V and 6 bases from J, the junction kept 8 bases outside the gene matches. Germline V gene sequence: CDR1 SGHTA, CDR2 FQGNSA. Here the CDR3 reads CASSTLSGGINEQFF. The DNA of the CDR3 is TGTGCCAGCAGCACACTTAGCGGGGGCATCAATGAGCAGTTCTTC.

The chain is built from TRBV7-6 and TRBJ1-3, with TRBD1 matching over 7 bases. J lost 9 bases, V lost 3 bases, and 5 bases had no gene match. CDR1 SGHVS and CDR2 FNYEAQ come from the germline V gene. The CDR3 loop spans 13 amino acids. CDR3 protein: CASSLATGRTIYF. The CDR3 DNA reads as TGTGCCAGCAGCTTGGCGACAGGGCGCACCATATATTTT.

The chain uses TRBV6-5 and TRBJ1-3, with no clear D. This CDR3 region has 14 residues. The germline V and J ends were trimmed by 4 bases and 2 bases, with 9 bases remaining between them. CDR1 MNHEY and CDR2 SVGAGI come from the germline V gene. CDR3 coding DNA: TGTGCCAGCAGTTCGTGGGGAGCTGGAAACACCATATATTTT. It specifies CASSSWGAGNTIYF.

In its sample, this clone was seen once. This chain links TRBV7-2 with TRBJ2-1, with a weak D call TRBD2 (5 bases). Looked up from germline, CDR1 is SGHTA and CDR2 is FQGNSA. Trimming stripped 4 bases from V and 6 bases from J, with 16 bases between. The CDR3 totals 15 residues. The CDR3 region has the DNA TGTGCCAGCAGCTCGCACTCAACTAGGGCCAATGAGCAGTTCTTC. Its translation: CASSSHSTRANEQFF.

The chain has TRBV11-2 and TRBJ2-3; a weak D match, TRBD1 (6 bases). The V gene's germline CDR1 is SGHAT and CDR2 FQNNGV. V gave up 5 bases and J gave up 6 bases, with 9 bases separating them. CDR3 length equals 12 residues. CDR3 sequence (DNA): TGTGCCAGCAGCCCCCAGGGGGATACGCAGTATTTT. Its protein product is CASSPQGDTQYF.

This clone has more than one count but fewer than ten. V and J are TRBV28 and TRBJ2-7, with 8 positions matching TRBD1. This CDR3 is built from 16 residues. The germline CDR1 and CDR2 sequences are MDHEN and SYDVKM. V lost 2 bases and J lost 4; bases outside the gene matches: 10. The CDR3 DNA reads TGTGCCAGCAGTTTAATAGGAGGACAGGGTCGGTACGAGCAGTACTTC. This codes for CASSLIGGQGRYEQYF.

V usage is TRBV4-2 and J usage is TRBJ1-2; no clear D gene. The germline V gene has CDR1 LGHNA and CDR2 YNFKEQ. The CDR3 has 14 residues. Trimming cost V 0 bases and J 4 bases, with 9 bases left between them. CDR3 DNA: TGTGCCAGCAGCCAAGATTGGAAGTCCTATGGCTACACCTTC. The encoded protein is CASSQDWKSYGYTF.

The genes are TRBV6-6 and TRBJ1-2; D gene uncertain. The CDR3 runs to 11 residues. V lost 5 bases and J lost 3, with 4 bases in between. Germline V gives CDR1 MNHNY, CDR2 SVGAGI (reference sequence). The CDR3: CASSPDYGYTF. The CDR3 region has the DNA TGTGCCAGCAGTCCCGACTATGGCTACACCTTC.

In its sample, this clone was seen a few times. The CDR3 reads CASSSPELRDRALKYF. Here the CDR3 DNA reads TGTGCCAGCTCATCCCCGGAGCTCCGGGACAGGGCCTTGAAGTACTTC. The chain is built from TRBV18 and TRBJ2-4, with 9 bases lining up with TRBD1. There are 16 residues in the CDR3. Trimming removed 5 bases from V and 14 bases from J; junction bases left unmatched: 19. Per the germline V gene, CDR1 is KGHSH and CDR2 is LQKENI.

This sequence joins TRBV7-8 and TRBJ2-5; TRBD2 matches 7 bases. The CDR3 spans 14 residues. After removal of 4 bases from V and 1 base from J, the junction contained 3 bases not matched to a gene. The V gene's germline CDR1 is SGHVS and CDR2 FQNEAQ. CDR3 sequence (DNA): TGTGCCAGCAGCTCGAGACTAGCCCAAGAGACCCAGTACTTC. It yields the protein CASSSRLAQETQYF.

V and J are TRBV6-4 and TRBJ2-1; D uncertain. The CDR3 has 14 amino acids. The germline gives CDR1 MRHNA, CDR2 SNTAGT. V was shortened by 2 bases and J by 4 bases, with 9 bases between the two germline ends. CDR3 sequence: CASSDGFPYNEQFF. DNA of the CDR3: TGTGCCAGCAGTGACGGATTTCCTTACAATGAGCAGTTCTTC.

As for this clone: The sample has other DNA sequences that encode this CDR3 too. This chain joins TRBV5-6 and TRBJ1-6, with TRBD1 matching over 9 bases. CDR1 and CDR2 from the germline V gene are SGHDT and YYEEEE. There are 17 residues in the CDR3. The V gene end was trimmed by 3 bases and the J gene end by 5 bases; junction bases not matched to a gene: 9. CDR3 residues: CASSSDLGTGHNSPLHF. DNA for the CDR3: TGTGCCAGCAGCTCGGACCTCGGGACAGGGCATAATTCACCCCTCCACTTT.

This rearrangement joins TRBV2 to TRBJ2-5; TRBD2 agrees at 7 bases. CDR3 length: 13 residues. Germline CDR1 reads SNHLY; CDR2 reads FYNNEI. V lost 6 bases and J lost 3; bases outside the gene matches: 4. The CDR3 DNA reads TGTGCCAGCAGCAGACTAGCAGAAGAGACCCAGTACTTC. Translated, it gives CASSRLAEETQYF.

The V and J genes are TRBV11-3 and TRBJ2-7; D is unresolved. The CDR3 is 15 amino acids. The germline CDR1 and CDR2 sequences are SGHNT and YENEEA. Trimming pared 1 base from V and 5 bases from J, leaving 15 bases between. In DNA, the CDR3 is TGTGCCAGCAGCTTAGGGCCCATGAGTGGTAACGAGCAGTACTTC. Translated: CASSLGPMSGNEQYF.

The chain links TRBV30 to TRBJ2-2; 7 bases are shared with TRBD1. The trim removed 4 bases at V and 8 bases at J, leaving 4 bases unmatched. This CDR3 has 12 residues. Looked up from germline, CDR1 is GTSNPN and CDR2 is SVGIG (reference sequence). CDR3 nucleotide sequence: TGTGCCTGGACAGGGGGAGCGGGGGAGCTGTTTTTT. Amino acid sequence: CAWTGGAGELFF.

The V and J genes are TRBV7-9 and TRBJ2-5, with D perhaps TRBD2 (6 bases). Germline V gene data show CDR1 as SEHNR and CDR2 as FQNEAQ (reference sequence). V was trimmed by 2 bases and J by 5 bases, leaving 15 bases between them. CDR3 length: 15 residues. The DNA for the CDR3 is TGTGCCAGCAGCTTATGGGCGGCGGGGTTGGAGACCCAGTACTTC. Amino acid sequence: CASSLWAAGLETQYF. Using reference TRBV7-9 and TRBJ2-5 for the parts outside the CDR3, the full variable domain is DTGVSQNPRHKITKRGQNVTFRCDPISEHNRLYWYRQTLGQGPEFLTYFQNEAQLEKSRLLSDRFSAERPKGSFSTLEIQRTEQGDSAMYLCASSLWAAGLETQYFGPGTRLLVL.

This clone was seen only a few times. The rearrangement joins TRBV29-1 to TRBJ1-1, with a tentative D call TRBD1 (6 bases). This CDR3 has 12 amino acids. The germline CDR1 and CDR2 sequences are SQVTM and ANQGSEA. V lost 4 bases and J lost 7, with 13 bases in between. Here the CDR3 reads CSVAGQTGEAFF. CDR3 bases: TGCAGCGTTGCCGGACAGACGGGTGAAGCTTTCTTT.

The chain joins TRBV5-1 to TRBJ2-3; D possibly corresponds to TRBD2 (6 bases). V was pared by 1 base and J by 6 bases, with 15 bases between. Germline CDR1 reads SGHRS; CDR2 reads YFSETQ. The CDR3 extends over 15 amino acids. The CDR3 sequence: CASSLIGVAGDTQYF. The CDR3 nucleotides are TGCGCCAGCAGCTTGATCGGGGTCGCGGGGGATACGCAGTATTTT.

The chain is built from TRBV27 and TRBJ2-7; tentative D call: TRBD1 (6 bases). Germline CDR1 reads MNHEY; CDR2 reads SMNVEV (reference sequence). The CDR3 consists of 13 residues. The ends were cut back, 6 bases at V and 4 bases at J, with 13 bases in the middle. The CDR3 region is CASRPTGSYEQYF. The DNA for the CDR3 is TGTGCCAGCAGACCTACAGGGTCGTACGAGCAGTACTTC.

The chain combines TRBV18 with TRBJ2-2; 7 nucleotides match TRBD2. Germline CDR1 KGHSH, CDR2 LQKENI. The CDR3 totals 17 residues. V shed 1 base, J shed 0 bases, and the junction held 5 bases outside the gene matches. CDR3: CASSPLLAAANTGELFF. In DNA, the CDR3 is TGTGCCAGCTCACCACTCCTAGCGGCCGCGAACACCGGGGAGCTGTTTTTT.

The chain couples TRBV7-2 to TRBJ2-5; 9 bases line up with TRBD2. The germline V gene encodes CDR1 SGHTA and CDR2 FQGNSA. V gave up 5 bases and J gave up 2 bases; unmatched junction bases: 3. CDR3 length: 14 amino acids. The DNA of the CDR3 is TGTGCCAGCAGCCGTAGCGGGGGACAAGAGACCCAGTACTTC. Its translation: CASSRSGGQETQYF.

The V call is TRBV19, the J call TRBJ2-1; 13 nucleotides match TRBD2. The CDR3 consists of 19 residues. V shed 1 base and J 5 bases; nucleotides not matched to a gene: 11. CDR1 LNHDA and CDR2 SQIVND come from the germline V gene (reference sequence). The CDR3 is CASSIGLAGGLGLHNEQFF. CDR3 coding DNA: TGTGCCAGTAGTATAGGACTAGCGGGGGGATTGGGGCTACACAATGAGCAGTTCTTC.